This passage covers 8 T cell receptor beta chains from one sample sequenced in a study of response to subunit inactivated influenza vaccine. MiXCR, applied by TCRdb to the RT-PCR reads, yields one record per CDR3 protein. The sample lists roughly 780,000 distinct CDR3 sequences, about a fifth occurring once. The material was PBMCs from blood, obtained around 5 days after vaccination. The receptors come from a man between 45 and 60 years old who received an inactivated influenza vaccine.

This clonotype was counted only a few times. This chain connects TRBV6-2 or TRBV6-3 to TRBJ1-2; tentative D call: TRBD1 (5 bases). Germline V gene sequence: CDR1 MNHEY, CDR2 SVGEGT. The CDR3 has 15 amino acids. V was cut by 2 bases and J by 4 bases, with 14 bases left in between. The CDR3 sequence: CASSYGRGRSYGYTF. The CDR3 region has the DNA TGTGCCAGCAGTTACGGTAGGGGCCGTTCCTATGGCTACACCTTC.

This clonotype was counted between two and nine times. The chain is built from TRBV6-1 and TRBJ2-5; 8 positions agree with TRBD1. The CDR3 loop spans 14 amino acids. Germline-derived CDR1 and CDR2 are MNHNS and SASEGT. V was pared by 3 bases and J by 7 bases, with 7 bases of the junction left unmatched. The CDR3, as DNA: TGTGCCAGCAGTGAGAGACAGGGGCGGTTGACCCAGTACTTC. This gives the protein CASSERQGRLTQYF.

This clonotype occurred a few times. J is TRBJ2-4 and V is TRBV7-2; 7 bases map to TRBD1. Germline V gene data show CDR1 as SGHTA and CDR2 as FQGNSA. This CDR3 is 16 amino acids long. V lost 2 bases, J lost 0 bases, and 4 bases stayed unmatched. The CDR3 loop reads CASSLRQGIAKNIQYF. The CDR3 coding sequence is TGTGCCAGCAGCTTACGACAGGGTATAGCCAAAAACATTCAGTACTTC.

J is TRBJ2-1 and V is TRBV25-1; no clear D. Trimming stripped 2 bases from V and 14 bases from J, with 10 bases between. The CDR3 has 11 amino acids. Germline V gene lookup returns CDR1 MGHDK and CDR2 SYGVNS. Here the CDR3 reads CASSELGGEFF. Written as DNA, the CDR3 is TGTGCCAGCAGTGAACTGGGTGGTGAGTTCTTC.

The chain carries TRBV6-5 and TRBJ1-1, with D uncertain. The CDR3 runs to 17 residues. Germline V gene data show CDR1 as MNHEY and CDR2 as SVGAGI. The V and J ends lost 0 bases and 0 bases respectively, with 14 bases between them. The CDR3 bases are TGTGCCAGCAGTTACTCGATTCTAAACAGCATGAACACTGAAGCTTTCTTT. As protein: CASSYSILNSMNTEAFF.

This clonotype was observed a few times. CDR3 sequence (DNA): TGTGCCAGCAAGGGGGCCGATGAGCAGTTCTTC. Its translation is CASKGADEQFF. The chain is built from TRBV11-1 and TRBJ2-1; 7 bases align to TRBD1. The ends lost 7 bases at V and 8 bases at J; junction bases unmatched: 2. The germline V gene encodes CDR1 SGHAT and CDR2 FQDESV (reference sequence). There are 11 residues in the CDR3.

This clonotype was recorded a few times. The chain has TRBV9 and TRBJ1-2; a possible D gene is TRBD1 (6 bases). The V end was cut by 4 bases, the J end by 6 bases, with 13 bases between. CDR3 size: 13 residues. Per the germline V gene, CDR1 is SGDLS and CDR2 is YYNGEE. CDR3 loop: CASSPPRGNGYTF. The CDR3 DNA follows: TGTGCCAGCAGCCCACCCAGGGGAAATGGCTACACCTTC.

This clonotype appeared a few times. V is TRBV27 and J is TRBJ2-7; D might be TRBD1 (5 bases). The CDR3 has 12 residues. The germline CDR1 and CDR2 sequences are MNHEY and SMNVEV (reference sequence). Trimming stripped 9 bases from V and 7 bases from J, with 16 bases between. The CDR3 DNA sequence: TGTGCCAGTCAGGGTCAGGGATCAGAGCAGTACTTC. Protein sequence: CASQGQGSEQYF.